This entry lists 32 T cell receptor beta chains sequenced from one sample in a study of blood T cell repertoires in COVID-19. Repertoires were generated with immunoSEQ multiplex PCR, while TCRdb's copy carries only in-frame clones and drops some. The sample shows a few hundred thousand clones, 88% of them seen only once. Sequences were obtained from PBMCs or T cells enriched from blood (not recorded which). Every receptor here comes from a young woman who had recovered from COVID-19.

V is TRBV5-4 and J is TRBJ2-1; the match to TRBD2 covers 8 bases. The CDR3 loop spans 17 amino acids. V shed 4 bases, J shed 4 bases, and the junction held 13 bases outside the gene matches. The germline V gene encodes CDR1 SGHNT and CDR2 YYREEE (reference sequence). The CDR3 DNA follows: TGTGCCAGCAGCCTACATCCTCGGGGGGGCCCGTACAATGAGCAGTTCTTC. It is translated as CASSLHPRGGPYNEQFF. The full variable domain, its missing parts supplied by reference TRBV5-4 and TRBJ2-1, is ETGVTQSPTHLIKTRGQQVTLRCSSQSGHNTVSWYQQALGQGPQFIFQYYREEENGRGNFPPRFSGLQFPNYSSELNVNALELDDSALYLCASSLHPRGGPYNEQFFGPGTRLTVL.

The chain uses TRBV24-1 and TRBJ2-1, with a possible D match to TRBD1 (6 bases). This CDR3 contains 14 residues. Germline V gene data show CDR1 as KGHDR and CDR2 as SFDVKD. Trimming cost V 3 bases and J 4 bases, with 9 bases left between them. The CDR3 sequence is CATSDKQGYNEQFF. The CDR3 DNA reads as TGTGCCACCAGTGATAAACAGGGTTACAATGAGCAGTTCTTC.

As concerns this clone: Other DNA sequences in the same sample also yield this CDR3. The J gene is TRBJ1-2, the V gene TRBV18; D possibly corresponds to TRBD1 (6 bases). CDR3 length: 14 amino acids. V was clipped by 6 bases and J by 2 bases, with 13 bases between them. CDR1 and CDR2 (germline): KGHSH, LQKENI. This CDR3 reads CASSPGQGNYGYTF. The CDR3 coding sequence is TGTGCCAGCTCCCCCGGTCAGGGGAACTATGGCTACACCTTC. Filled out from reference TRBV18 and TRBJ1-2, the complete variable domain reads NAGVMQNPRHLVRRRGQEARLRCSPMKGHSHVYWYRQLPEEGLKFMVYLQKENIIDESGMPKERFSAEFPKEGPSILRIQQVVRGDSAAYFCASSPGQGNYGYTFGSGTRLTVV.

CDR3 DNA sequence: TGTGCCAGCAGCCACTCCGGGACAGCGGGCCATGGGGGCTATGGCTACACCTTC. As protein: CASSHSGTAGHGGYGYTF. V is TRBV3-1 (or the pseudogene TRBV3-2) and J is TRBJ1-2, with TRBD1 matching over 7 bases. CDR3 length: 18 residues. V shed 3 bases, J shed 4 bases, and the junction held 17 bases outside the gene matches. Germline CDR1 reads LGHDT; CDR2 reads YNNKEL (reference sequence).

V usage is TRBV2 and J usage is TRBJ1-3; D gene uncertain. CDR3 length: 12 residues. CDR1 and CDR2 from the germline V gene are SNHLY and FYNNEI. The V and J ends lost 6 bases and 6 bases respectively, with 9 bases between them. In DNA form, the CDR3 reads TGTGCCAGCAGGGAGCCCAAAAACACCATATATTTT. It specifies CASREPKNTIYF.

The chain links TRBV7-2 to TRBJ2-1; 11 bases fit TRBD2. From germline, CDR1 is SGHTA and CDR2 FQGNSA. The V segment lost 5 bases and the J segment 7 bases; nucleotides outside the gene matches: 7. The CDR3 runs 15 residues. The CDR3 here is CASSPFLAGGNEQFF. CDR3 nucleotide sequence: TGTGCCAGCAGCCCCTTCCTAGCGGGGGGAAATGAGCAGTTCTTC. Looking up the rest from reference TRBV7-2 and TRBJ2-1 gives the full variable domain: GAGVSQSPSNKVTEKGKDVELRCDPISGHTALYWYRQSLGQGLEFLIYFQGNSAPDKSGLPSDRFSAERTGGSVSTLTIQRTQQEDSAVYLCASSPFLAGGNEQFFGPGTRLTVL.

The rearrangement links TRBV6-2 or TRBV6-3 to TRBJ1-2, with 9 bases fitting TRBD1. The CDR3 sequence is 13 residues long. V dropped 7 bases and J dropped 7; count of bases not matched to a gene: 7. The germline CDR1 and CDR2 sequences are MNHEY and SVGEGT. The chain's CDR3 is CASNPGQGGGYTF. The CDR3 DNA follows: TGTGCCAGCAACCCGGGACAGGGTGGTGGCTACACCTTC.

The gene calls are TRBV20-1 and TRBJ1-5, with unresolved D. Germline CDR1 DFQATT, CDR2 SNEGSKA (reference sequence). The CDR3 contains 13 residues. V was pared by 3 bases and J by 4 bases, with 10 bases between. The CDR3, as DNA: TGCAGTGCTAGTAACAGCCCAAATCAGCCCCAGCATTTT. Translation: CSASNSPNQPQHF.

This chain links TRBV12-3 or TRBV12-4 with TRBJ2-7; 7 bases fit TRBD2. CDR3 size: 12 residues. Trimming at V came to 7 bases and at J to 3 bases, leaving 3 bases not matched to a gene. CDR3 region: CASKASGYEQYF. Here the CDR3 DNA reads TGTGCCAGCAAGGCTAGCGGCTACGAGCAGTACTTC.

The CDR3 DNA follows: TGTGCCAGCAGCCTCCCGGGGAGTGTGCAGTTCTTC. Translated: CASSLPGSVQFF. The chain has TRBV7-2 and TRBJ2-1, with D tentatively TRBD2 (5 bases). CDR3 length: 12 residues. The germline CDR1 and CDR2 sequences are SGHTA and FQGNSA. V lost 5 bases and J 12 bases, leaving 14 bases between the germline ends.

The gene calls are TRBV7-6 and TRBJ1-4, with TRBD1 matching over 8 bases. The germline V gene encodes CDR1 SGHVS and CDR2 FNYEAQ. J lost 2 bases, V lost 7 bases, and 12 bases had no gene match. The CDR3 covers 17 residues. The CDR3 loop reads CASTSVDRVGTNEKLFF. The DNA for the CDR3 is TGTGCCAGCACCAGCGTGGACAGGGTCGGGACTAATGAAAAACTGTTTTTT.

In regard to this clone: Other nucleotide sequences in the sample specify the same CDR3. The CDR3 coding sequence is TGCGCCAGCAGCCTGGTGGGACAGGGTGATGGCTACACCTTC. Protein: CASSLVGQGDGYTF. The chain combines TRBV5-1 with TRBJ1-2; 9 positions agree with TRBD1. Trimming cost V 4 bases and J 6 bases; bases outside gene matches: 7. The CDR3 loop spans 14 amino acids. CDR1 and CDR2 from the germline V gene are SGHRS and YFSETQ.

The chain is built from TRBV15 and TRBJ1-6, with D perhaps matching TRBD1 (6 bases). Germline CDR1 LNHNV, CDR2 YYDKDF (reference sequence). V was pared by 6 bases and J by 7 bases, with 7 bases between. CDR3 size: 12 residues. CDR3: CATRQGNSPLHF. In DNA form, the CDR3 reads TGTGCCACCAGACAGGGAAATTCACCCCTCCACTTT. Complete variable domain (other parts from reference TRBV15 and TRBJ1-6): DAMVIQNPRYQVTQFGKPVTLSCSQTLNHNVMYWYQQKSSQAPKLLFHYYDKDFNNEADTPDNFQSRRPNTSFCFLDIRSPGLGDTAMYLCATRQGNSPLHFGNGTRLTVT.

This clone came up a few times. The rearrangement uses TRBV5-6 and TRBJ2-2; possible D gene TRBD1, 5 bases. The CDR3 is 14 amino acids. CDR1 is SGHDT, CDR2 YYEEEE, per germline. Trimming removed 2 bases from V and 4 bases from J, with 9 bases in between. CDR3 bases: TGTGCCAGCAGCTTAGGTAGGGGCACCGGGGAGCTGTTTTTT. Translation gives CASSLGRGTGELFF.

V usage is TRBV28 and J usage is TRBJ2-7; D perhaps matches TRBD1 (7 bases). The CDR3 spans 12 residues. V was shortened by 6 bases and J by 3 bases, with 9 bases between the two germline ends. CDR1 and CDR2 from the germline V gene are MDHEN and SYDVKM. CDR3 residues: CASSQGGYEQYF. The CDR3 DNA follows: TGTGCCAGCAGCCAGGGGGGCTACGAGCAGTACTTC.

The chain's CDR3 is CASSPGRDWDGYTF. The CDR3 DNA sequence: TGCGCCAGCAGCCCTGGAAGGGACTGGGATGGCTACACCTTC. This chain uses TRBV5-1 with TRBJ1-2; the D gene is possibly TRBD1 (5 bases). Germline CDR1 and CDR2: SGHRS and YFSETQ. Trimming took off 4 bases at V and 6 bases at J, with 16 bases between the two ends. The CDR3 length is 14 residues.

The chain links TRBV9 to TRBJ2-3; 8 bases align to TRBD2. After removal of 0 bases from V and 3 bases from J, the junction contained 3 bases not matched to a gene. This CDR3 is built from 15 residues. From germline, CDR1 is SGDLS and CDR2 YYNGEE. CDR3 sequence reads: CASSVVPGGTDTQYF. In nucleotides, the CDR3 is TGTGCCAGCAGCGTAGTCCCGGGGGGGACAGATACGCAGTATTTT.

This chain links TRBV10-1 with TRBJ2-1; no definite D call. The CDR3 totals 14 residues. Trimming removed 0 bases at V and 5 bases at J, with 8 bases between. Per the germline V gene, CDR1 is WNHNN and CDR2 is SYGVQD (reference sequence). The CDR3 DNA sequence: TGCGCCAGCAGTGAGTCGGCCCGGGACAATGAGCAGTTCTTC. Translated, it gives CASSESARDNEQFF.

The chain links TRBV4-2 to TRBJ1-5; the D is unclear. V lost 0 bases to trimming and J lost 3 bases, with 9 bases between them. This CDR3 is built from 15 residues. Looked up from germline, CDR1 is LGHNA and CDR2 is YNFKEQ. The CDR3: CASSQDVQTNQPQHF. CDR3 bases: TGTGCCAGCAGCCAAGATGTACAGACCAATCAGCCCCAGCATTTT.

V gene TRBV10-3 combines with J gene TRBJ1-3, with a weak D call TRBD1 (6 bases). The germline CDR1 and CDR2 sequences are ENHRY and SYGVKD. The germline V and J ends were trimmed by 6 bases and 1 base, with 19 bases remaining between them. This CDR3 comprises 17 residues. The CDR3 nucleotides are TGTGCCATCAGGGATACCACAGGACAGATTTCTGGAAACACCATATATTTT. Protein sequence: CAIRDTTGQISGNTIYF.

In regard to this clone: This sample includes further DNA sequences coding for the same CDR3. The rearrangement uses TRBV9 and TRBJ1-3; no reliable D call. V was clipped by 0 bases and J by 1 base, with 8 bases between them. The length of the CDR3 is 15 residues. Germline V gene lookup returns CDR1 SGDLS and CDR2 YYNGEE. DNA of the CDR3: TGTGCCAGCAGCGTAGGGGGAGGGTCTGGAAACACCATATATTTT. The encoded protein is CASSVGGGSGNTIYF.

This chain joins TRBV2 and TRBJ1-2; possibly TRBD1 for D (5 bases). The CDR3 is made up of 14 amino acids. CDR1 SNHLY and CDR2 FYNNEI come from the germline V gene. Deletions cut 8 bases from V and 4 bases from J, with 17 bases between. CDR3 bases: TGTGCCAGCGGGGCGGGACCCGAACTCTATGGCTACACCTTC. This gives the protein CASGAGPELYGYTF.

The chain uses TRBV28 and TRBJ1-1, with D unresolved. Germline V gene lookup returns CDR1 MDHEN and CDR2 SYDVKM. The CDR3 length is 16 residues. V lost 3 bases and J 3 bases, leaving 17 bases between the germline ends. The CDR3 DNA is TGTGCCAGCAGTTTGGGCAGGTGGATTGGGTACACTGAAGCTTTCTTT. Its protein is CASSLGRWIGYTEAFF. The full variable domain, with the rest looked up from reference TRBV28 and TRBJ1-1, is DVKVTQSSRYLVKRTGEKVFLECVQDMDHENMFWYRQDPGLGLRLIYFSYDVKMKEKGDIPEGYSVSREKKERFSLILESASTNQTSMYLCASSLGRWIGYTEAFFGQGTRLTVV.

J is TRBJ2-7 and V is TRBV6-6; D uncertain. V lost 4 bases to trimming and J lost 3 bases, with 7 bases between them. The CDR3 runs to 12 residues. Germline V lookup: CDR1 MNHNY, CDR2 SVGAGI (reference sequence). CDR3 bases: TGTGCCAGCAGTTCTAACTACTACGAGCAGTACTTC. Translation: CASSSNYYEQYF.

The J gene is TRBJ1-5, the V gene TRBV6-1, with D possibly being TRBD1 (5 bases). V was clipped by 0 bases and J by 6 bases, with 9 bases between them. The CDR3 has 14 amino acids. Germline assignment: CDR1 MNHNS and CDR2 SASEGT. CDR3 nucleotides: TGTGCCAGCAGTGAAGCGCTGGGGCCTCAGCCCCAGCATTTT. Translated: CASSEALGPQPQHF.

This chain connects TRBV18 to TRBJ1-5, with 7 bases lining up with TRBD1. V shed 3 bases and J 2 bases; nucleotides not matched to a gene: 10. Germline lookup yields CDR1 KGHSH and CDR2 LQKENI. This CDR3 region has 17 residues. CDR3 nucleotides: TGTGCCAGCTCACCGAAGAACAGGGGTGTAGGCAATCAGCCCCAGCATTTT. Protein product: CASSPKNRGVGNQPQHF.

This clone was counted a single time. The V gene is TRBV7-8, the J gene TRBJ2-1, with D possibly being TRBD2 (6 bases). Trimming removed 1 base at V and 0 bases at J, with 13 bases between. CDR1 is SGHVS, CDR2 FQNEAQ, per germline. The CDR3 consists of 17 residues. The CDR3 coding sequence is TGTGCCAGCAGCTTAGTAAGAGGCGGGGACTCCTACAATGAGCAGTTCTTC. Residues: CASSLVRGGDSYNEQFF.

This clone appeared once. The rearrangement uses TRBV6-5 and TRBJ1-5; 8 nucleotides match TRBD1. Germline assignment: CDR1 MNHEY and CDR2 SVGAGI. V dropped 5 bases and J dropped 3; count of bases not matched to a gene: 6. The CDR3 is made up of 15 amino acids. The CDR3 here is CASSRGQGVNQPQHF. In DNA, the CDR3 is TGTGCCAGCAGTCGAGGACAGGGTGTCAATCAGCCCCAGCATTTT.

J is TRBJ1-2 and V is TRBV7-9, with D possibly TRBD1 on 6 matching bases. Germline V gene lookup returns CDR1 SEHNR and CDR2 FQNEAQ (reference sequence). V shed 5 bases and J shed 3 bases, with 19 bases lying between them. The CDR3 extends over 16 amino acids. The CDR3 DNA reads as TGTGCCAGCAGCCCAGGACAGCAAATTAGGGACTATGGCTACACCTTC. This gives the protein CASSPGQQIRDYGYTF.

The rearrangement joins TRBV4-1 to TRBJ2-7, with D possibly TRBD1 on 5 matching bases. Trimming took off 3 bases at V and 3 bases at J, with 15 bases between the two ends. This CDR3 comprises 15 residues. The germline V gene has CDR1 MGHRA and CDR2 YSYEKL. CDR3 DNA: TGCGCCAGCAGCCAGGTACAGGCGGCAGACTACGAGCAGTACTTC. Amino acids: CASSQVQAADYEQYF.

The rearrangement links TRBV11-2 to TRBJ1-2; 8 bases align to TRBD1. This CDR3 is 14 amino acids long. The junction had 5 bases not matched to a gene; V was cut back by 5 bases and J by 3 bases. CDR1 is SGHAT, CDR2 FQNNGV, per germline. The CDR3 loop is CASSAMGQDYGYTF. CDR3 DNA sequence: TGTGCCAGCAGCGCAATGGGACAGGACTATGGCTACACCTTC.

This chain joins TRBV6-2 or TRBV6-3 and TRBJ2-1, with D possibly matching TRBD2 (5 bases). Per the germline V gene, CDR1 is MNHEY and CDR2 is SVGEGT. The CDR3 has 15 amino acids. Trimming cost V 5 bases and J 3 bases, with 14 bases left between them. This CDR3 is CASSRGRTNYNEQFF. The DNA of the CDR3 is TGTGCCAGCAGTCGTGGGAGAACTAACTACAATGAGCAGTTCTTC.